This T cell receptor beta chain was identified in a study of blood T cells in healthy people across ages. A second PCR of roughly 7 to 11 cycles used a sample-barcoded 5' primer and a J-beta primer mix. Each cDNA was tagged by a template-switch adaptor containing 12 random nucleotides. Each CDR3 protein is one row after TCRdb ran MiXCR on the 5' RACE reads. Of approximately 730,000 distinct CDR3 sequences listed, about 42% were seen once; the top ten hold 20% to 25%. The CDR3 spans 16 residues. After removal of 5 bases from V and 1 base from J, the junction contained 7 bases not matched to a gene. Per the germline V gene, CDR1 is MNHEY and CDR2 is SMNVEV (reference sequence). In this sample, this clonotype turned up many times. Its matching antigen is unknown. Each sample used at least 6 million PBMCs. Study conclusions and caveats: The diversity estimates, figures obtained from one million T cells, were considered underestimates. The study could not conclusively compare naive and antigen-experienced cells, given its unsorted PBMCs.

The chain has TRBV27 and TRBJ1-5, with 8 bases aligning to TRBD1. The specimen sequenced was blood. This clonotype was obtained from a woman in her fifties or sixties in good health. CDR3 coding DNA: TGTGCCAGCAGTCCGACGGACAGGGCAAGCAATCAGCCCCAGCATTTT. Translation: CASSPTDRASNQPQHF.